The T cell receptor beta chain described here comes from a study of blood T cells in healthy people across ages. Study observations and caveats: Estimates drawn from one million T cells were deemed to understate diversity.

A J-beta primer mix and a sample-barcoded 5' primer were used in a second PCR of about 7 to 11 cycles. TCRdb recomputed calls from the 5' RACE reads with MiXCR, one row per CDR3 protein. This table holds around 940,000 distinct CDR3 sequences, 51% found once. Trimming pared 8 bases from V and 3 bases from J, leaving 17 bases between. The CDR3 has 15 amino acids. Germline V lookup: CDR1 MGHDK, CDR2 SYGVNS. As concerns this clonotype: Antigen: not known.

The chain couples TRBV25-1 to TRBJ2-1, with D possibly matching TRBD2 (5 bases). The clonotype was recovered from a woman aged 55-75 years in good health. The sequenced sample consisted of blood. The CDR3 nucleotides are TGTGCCAGCTCTTCCCGATCGAGGGTCTACAATGAGCAGTTCTTC. As protein: CASSSRSRVYNEQFF.